This T cell receptor (beta chain) was observed in a study of technical replicates of blood from a few donors (dated by TCRdb to about 2017). The library was obtained by the immunoSEQ multiplex PCR assay. TCRdb took this table from immuneACCESS and kept in-frame rearrangements with V and J called. Such tables lack part of the clones; where checked against another copy, unresolved V genes explain under half of the gap, and the rest is unexplained. Within this sample are some 49,000 clones, with roughly nine tenths of them counted one time only. Around 3.6% of the sample is in the top ten clones. The trim is 4 bases for V and 2 bases for J, with a gap of 8 bases between the germline ends. CDR1 and CDR2, per the germline V gene, are LGHNA and YSLEER. The CDR3 runs 13 amino acids, cysteine and phenylalanine included. The read is trimmed to its CDR3 DNA, 39 bases read in frame from base 1. Comments on this clone: What antigen it recognizes has not been identified. Base qualities are not provided; no much larger clone lies one nucleotide away.

The clonotype originates from a human donor in good health. Some clones in this sample may be carry-over from other donors' samples. The specimen was PBMCs. The V and J genes are TRBV4-3 and TRBJ2-5; the D gene assignment is ambiguous. The bases read TGCGCCAGCAGCCGAGCAATACAAGAGACCCAGTACTTC. Its protein is CASSRAIQETQYF.